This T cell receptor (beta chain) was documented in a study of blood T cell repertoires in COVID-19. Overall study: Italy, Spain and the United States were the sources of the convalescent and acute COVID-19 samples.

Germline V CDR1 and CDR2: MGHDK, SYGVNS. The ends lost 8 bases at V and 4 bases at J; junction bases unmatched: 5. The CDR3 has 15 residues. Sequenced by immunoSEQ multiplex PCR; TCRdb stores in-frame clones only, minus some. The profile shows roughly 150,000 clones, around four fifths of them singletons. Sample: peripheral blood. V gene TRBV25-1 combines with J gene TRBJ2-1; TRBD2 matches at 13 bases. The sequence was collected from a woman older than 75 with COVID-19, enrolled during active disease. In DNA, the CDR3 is TGTGCCAGCCGTCGGACTAGCGGGGGTTACAATGAGCAGTTCTTC. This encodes CASRRTSGGYNEQFF. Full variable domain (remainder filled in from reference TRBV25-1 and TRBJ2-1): EADIYQTPRYLVIGTGKKITLECSQTMGHDKMYWYQQDPGMELHLIHYSYGVNSTEKGDLSSESTVSRIRTEHFPLTLESARPSHTSQYLCASRRTSGGYNEQFFGPGTRLTVL.